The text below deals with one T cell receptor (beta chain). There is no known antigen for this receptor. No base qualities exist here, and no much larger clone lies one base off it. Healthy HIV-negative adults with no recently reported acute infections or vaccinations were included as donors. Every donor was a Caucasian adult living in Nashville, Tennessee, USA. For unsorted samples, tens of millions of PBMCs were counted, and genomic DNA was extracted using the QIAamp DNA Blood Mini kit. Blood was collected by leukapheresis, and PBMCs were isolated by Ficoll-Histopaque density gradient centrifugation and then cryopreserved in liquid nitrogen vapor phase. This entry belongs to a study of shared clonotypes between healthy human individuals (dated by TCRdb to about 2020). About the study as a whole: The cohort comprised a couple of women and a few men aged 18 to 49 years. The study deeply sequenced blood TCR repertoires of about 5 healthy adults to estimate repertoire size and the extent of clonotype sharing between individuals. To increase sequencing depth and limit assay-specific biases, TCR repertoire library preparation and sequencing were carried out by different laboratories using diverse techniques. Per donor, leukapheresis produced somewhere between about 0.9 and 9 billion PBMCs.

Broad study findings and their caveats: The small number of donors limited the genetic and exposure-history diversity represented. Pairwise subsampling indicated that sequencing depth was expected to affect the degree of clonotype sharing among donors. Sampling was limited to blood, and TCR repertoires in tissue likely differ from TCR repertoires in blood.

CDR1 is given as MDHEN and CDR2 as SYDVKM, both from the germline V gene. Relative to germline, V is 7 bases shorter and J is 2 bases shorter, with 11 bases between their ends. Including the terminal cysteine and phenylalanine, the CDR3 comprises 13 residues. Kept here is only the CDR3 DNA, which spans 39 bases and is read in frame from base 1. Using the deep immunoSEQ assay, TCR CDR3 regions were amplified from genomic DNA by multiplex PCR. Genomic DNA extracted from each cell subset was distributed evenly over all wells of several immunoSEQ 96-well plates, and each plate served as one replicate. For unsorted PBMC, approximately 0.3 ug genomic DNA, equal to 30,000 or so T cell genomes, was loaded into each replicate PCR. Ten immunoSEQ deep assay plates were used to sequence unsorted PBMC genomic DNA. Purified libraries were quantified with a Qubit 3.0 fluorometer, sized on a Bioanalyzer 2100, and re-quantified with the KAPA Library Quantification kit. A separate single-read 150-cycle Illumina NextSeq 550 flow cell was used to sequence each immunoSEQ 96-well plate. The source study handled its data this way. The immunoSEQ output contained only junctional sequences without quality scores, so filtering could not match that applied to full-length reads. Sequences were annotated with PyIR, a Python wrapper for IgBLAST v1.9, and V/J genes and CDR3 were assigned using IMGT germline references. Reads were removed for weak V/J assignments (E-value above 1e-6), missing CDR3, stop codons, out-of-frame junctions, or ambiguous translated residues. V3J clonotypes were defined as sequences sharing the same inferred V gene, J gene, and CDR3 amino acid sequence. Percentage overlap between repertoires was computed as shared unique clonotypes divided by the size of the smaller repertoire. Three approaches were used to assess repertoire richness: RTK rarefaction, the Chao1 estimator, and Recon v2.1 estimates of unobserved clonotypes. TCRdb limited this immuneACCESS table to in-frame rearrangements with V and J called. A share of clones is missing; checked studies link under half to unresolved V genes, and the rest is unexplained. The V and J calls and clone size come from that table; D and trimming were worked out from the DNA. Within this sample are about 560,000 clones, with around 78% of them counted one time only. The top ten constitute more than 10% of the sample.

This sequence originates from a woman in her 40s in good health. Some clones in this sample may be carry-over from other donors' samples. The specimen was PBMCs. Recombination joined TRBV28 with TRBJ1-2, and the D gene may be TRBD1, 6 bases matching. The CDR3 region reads CASTPGQNYGYTF. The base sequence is TGTGCCAGCACTCCGGGACAAAACTATGGCTACACCTTC.